A single sample is the source of the 24 T cell receptor beta chains below, sequenced in a study of cytomegalovirus exposure and HLA in healthy donors. Amplification used 60 Vbeta primers and 13 Jbeta primers. TCRdb's copy holds only in-frame clones and misses some; the assay was immunoSEQ multiplex PCR. The sample carries approximately 140,000 clones, 65% to 90% recorded once. The sample comprised PBMCs. The receptors were gathered from a girl aged 2-10 years in good health and CMV-seronegative.

The rearrangement joins TRBV4-2 to TRBJ2-1, with 13 bases fitting TRBD2. The junction had 4 bases not matched to a gene; V was cut back by 4 bases and J by 7 bases. Germline assignment: CDR1 LGHNA and CDR2 YNFKEQ. This CDR3 is 15 amino acids long. DNA of the CDR3: TGTGCCAGCAGCCGGGGGACTAGCGGGGTTAATGAGCAGTTCTTC. Its protein product is CASSRGTSGVNEQFF.

The chain employs TRBV9 and TRBJ1-3; D is unclear. The V end lost 1 base, the J end lost 0 bases, and 11 bases lay between the germline ends. CDR1 is SGDLS, CDR2 YYNGEE, per germline. This CDR3 has 16 residues. CDR3 bases: TGTGCCAGCAGCGTATCTAGCACGCGCTCTGGAAACACCATATATTTT. Its protein is CASSVSSTRSGNTIYF.

The CDR3 nucleotides are TGTGCCAGCAGCTTATATGGACAGTACAATGAGCAGTTCTTC. Encoded protein: CASSLYGQYNEQFF. The chain joins TRBV11-2 to TRBJ2-1; D perhaps matches TRBD1 (6 bases). CDR1 and CDR2 from the germline V gene are SGHAT and FQNNGV. There are 14 residues in the CDR3. Between the trimmed V and J ends, which lost 2 bases and 4 bases, there was a span of 9 bases.

The chain has TRBV7-3 and TRBJ2-1, with a weak D call TRBD2 (6 bases). The CDR3 length is 13 residues. V was pared by 5 bases and J by 7 bases, with 12 bases between. Germline-derived CDR1 and CDR2 are SGHTA and FQGTGA. CDR3 DNA sequence: TGTGCCAGCAGCCTCCTAGCGTTTAATGAGCAGTTCTTC. This gives the protein CASSLLAFNEQFF.

The chain employs TRBV7-3 and TRBJ2-2; weak D call: TRBD2 (7 bases). V lost 5 bases and J lost 6, with 10 bases in between. The CDR3 has 13 amino acids. Germline CDR1 SGHTA, CDR2 FQGTGA. Written as DNA, the CDR3 is TGTGCCAGCAGCCTAGGGGGGGCCGGGGAGCTGTTTTTT. Translated: CASSLGGAGELFF. Full variable domain (rest looked up from reference TRBV7-3 and TRBJ2-2): GAGVSQTPSNKVTEKGKYVELRCDPISGHTALYWYRQSLGQGPEFLIYFQGTGAADDSGLPNDRFFAVRPEGSVSTLKIQRTERGDSAVYLCASSLGGAGELFFGEGSRLTVL.

J is TRBJ2-2 and V is TRBV5-6, with a tentative D call TRBD2 (6 bases). Trimming shortened V by 4 bases and J by 3 bases, and 13 bases separated the two germline ends. This CDR3 is built from 15 residues. Germline V gene sequence: CDR1 SGHDT, CDR2 YYEEEE. Written as DNA, the CDR3 is TGTGCCAGCAGCCCGGGAGCAATTGACACCGGGGAGCTGTTTTTT. This codes for CASSPGAIDTGELFF.

V is TRBV6-6 and J is TRBJ2-1, with 11 bases that match TRBD2. V lost 9 bases, J lost 9 bases, and 10 bases stayed unmatched. Germline CDR1 MNHNY, CDR2 SVGAGI (reference sequence). This CDR3 region has 14 residues. The CDR3 bases are TGTGCCAGTACACTTAGCGGGAGGGGAGGTGAGCAGTTCTTC. Its translation is CASTLSGRGGEQFF.

In its sample, this clone was seen a few times. The chain joins TRBV4-1 to TRBJ1-1; D remains unclear. V gave up 0 bases and J gave up 7 bases, with 6 bases separating them. Per germline, CDR1 MGHRA and CDR2 YSYEKL. The CDR3 runs to 12 residues. This chain's CDR3 is CASSQESREAFF. CDR3 sequence (DNA): TGCGCCAGCAGCCAAGAAAGCCGTGAAGCTTTCTTT.

The genes are TRBV2 and TRBJ2-2, with 7 bases identical to TRBD2. Germline V lookup: CDR1 SNHLY, CDR2 FYNNEI. V lost 6 bases and J lost 2; bases outside the gene matches: 6. The CDR3 consists of 15 residues. The CDR3 sequence: CASRGTSANTGELFF. CDR3 in DNA: TGTGCCAGCAGGGGAACTAGCGCCAACACCGGGGAGCTGTTTTTT. Variable domain in full (rest from reference TRBV2 and TRBJ2-2): EPEVTQTPSHQVTQMGQEVILRCVPISNHLYFYWYRQILGQKVEFLVSFYNNEISEKSEIFDDQFSVERPDGSNFTLKIRSTKLEDSAMYFCASRGTSANTGELFFGEGSRLTVL.

The CDR3 bases are TGTGCCAGCAGCTACGGGACTAGCGGTGACAATGAGCAGTTCTTC. Translated, it gives CASSYGTSGDNEQFF. V gene TRBV5-8 combines with J gene TRBJ2-1; 11 bases match TRBD2. Germline CDR1 is SGHTS and CDR2 is YDEGEE. J was trimmed by 5 bases and V by 3 bases; bases with no gene match: 4. The length of the CDR3 is 15 residues.

V usage is TRBV4-1 and J usage is TRBJ2-3; D perhaps matches TRBD2 (5 bases). Germline assignment: CDR1 MGHRA and CDR2 YSYEKL. This CDR3 is built from 15 residues. V was cut by 0 bases and J by 3 bases, with 10 bases left in between. The CDR3 DNA reads as TGCGCCAGCAGCCAAGATGAGGAGGATACAGATACGCAGTATTTT. Residues: CASSQDEEDTDTQYF.

The genes are TRBV5-1 and TRBJ2-1; 9 bases line up with TRBD1. J was trimmed by 4 bases and V by 0 bases; bases with no gene match: 5. CDR1 and CDR2 from the germline V gene are SGHRS and YFSETQ. This CDR3 contains 16 residues. The CDR3 DNA follows: TGCGCCAGCAGCTTGGGAGGGACAGGGCCTTACAATGAGCAGTTCTTC. Its translation is CASSLGGTGPYNEQFF.

The table lists this clone with a count of one. The chain recombines TRBV7-9 with TRBJ2-7; TRBD2 aligns across 11 bases. The germline V gene has CDR1 SEHNR and CDR2 FQNEAQ (reference sequence). J lost 5 bases, V lost 6 bases, and 6 bases had no gene match. CDR3 length equals 14 residues. CDR3 residues: CASRTSGSGDEQYF. In DNA, the CDR3 is TGTGCCAGCAGAACTAGCGGGAGTGGCGACGAGCAGTACTTC.

V and J are TRBV30 and TRBJ2-3, with D perhaps matching TRBD2 (5 bases). The V and J ends lost 0 bases and 3 bases respectively, with 13 bases between them. Looked up from germline, CDR1 is GTSNPN and CDR2 is SVGIG (reference sequence). The CDR3 is 15 residues long. Here the CDR3 reads CAWSVTGLGTDTQYF. The CDR3 DNA is TGTGCCTGGAGTGTAACCGGACTCGGGACAGATACGCAGTATTTT.

The chain has TRBV25-1 and TRBJ2-7; no firm D call. Trimming stripped 5 bases from V and 3 bases from J, with 5 bases between. Germline CDR1 and CDR2: MGHDK and SYGVNS. This CDR3 spans 11 amino acids. The CDR3 here is CASSTYYEQYF. CDR3 sequence (DNA): TGTGCCAGCAGTACCTACTACGAGCAGTACTTC.

The rearrangement uses TRBV5-1 and TRBJ2-1, with D tentatively TRBD1 (6 bases). Trimming shortened V by 0 bases and J by 7 bases, and 17 bases separated the two germline ends. There are 16 residues in the CDR3. The germline gives CDR1 SGHRS, CDR2 YFSETQ. The CDR3: CASSLADSSPPNEQFF. The CDR3 bases are TGCGCCAGCAGCTTGGCGGACAGCAGCCCCCCAAATGAGCAGTTCTTC.

This chain connects TRBV23-1 to TRBJ2-7; 7 bases line up with TRBD2. TRBV23-1 is classed as an ORF, of uncertain function. V lost 4 bases and J lost 7; bases outside the gene matches: 19. The CDR3 is 17 residues long. The CDR3, as DNA: TGCGCCAGCAGTCGCCCTAGCGGCGGAGCCCCAGTGGTGGAGCAGTACTTC. Its translation is CASSRPSGGAPVVEQYF.

For the CDR3, the DNA is TGCGCCAGCAGTCTAGCGGTAAATGAGCAGTTCTTC. It codes for CASSLAVNEQFF. This chain connects TRBV5-1 to TRBJ2-1; TRBD2 matches 7 bases. Germline assignment: CDR1 SGHRS and CDR2 YFSETQ. The CDR3 is made up of 12 amino acids. The J segment lost 7 bases and the V segment lost 5 bases, leaving 3 bases of the junction unmatched.

J is TRBJ2-7 and V is TRBV7-9; D not resolved. The CDR3 is made up of 15 amino acids. Germline V gene lookup returns CDR1 SEHNR and CDR2 FQNEAQ (reference sequence). V shed 2 bases and J shed 0 bases, with 11 bases lying between them. CDR3 region: CASSLYGFGSYEQYF. As DNA, the CDR3 is TGTGCCAGCAGCTTATACGGGTTCGGCTCCTACGAGCAGTACTTC.

Details on this clone: The same CDR3 can be traced to other DNA sequences in this sample. V and J are TRBV27 and TRBJ2-7; 9 bases match TRBD1. V lost 3 bases, J lost 4 bases, and 1 base stayed unmatched. In germline, CDR1 is MNHEY, CDR2 SMNVEV (reference sequence). The length of the CDR3 is 13 residues. CDR3 loop: CASSFGTGYEQYF. The CDR3 nucleotides read TGTGCCAGCAGTTTCGGGACAGGGTACGAGCAGTACTTC.

This chain connects TRBV4-2 to TRBJ2-7, with D perhaps TRBD2 (5 bases). Germline CDR1 is LGHNA and CDR2 is YNFKEQ. The V end lost 0 bases, the J end lost 1 base, and 10 bases lay between the germline ends. CDR3 size: 15 residues. The CDR3 loop reads CASSQEFGESYEQYF. Here the CDR3 DNA reads TGTGCCAGCAGCCAAGAATTCGGGGAGTCCTACGAGCAGTACTTC.

This CDR3 is CASSPGEGPPRRGEKLFF. CDR3 nucleotides: TGTGCCAGCAGCCCGGGGGAGGGGCCCCCTAGAAGAGGAGAAAAACTGTTTTTT. The chain recombines TRBV28 with TRBJ1-4, with D perhaps TRBD1 (5 bases). The V and J ends lost 6 bases and 8 bases respectively, with 28 bases between them. The CDR3 is 18 residues long. CDR1 and CDR2 from the germline V gene are MDHEN and SYDVKM.

This rearrangement joins TRBV6-5 to TRBJ2-3, with D maybe TRBD2 (6 bases). The CDR3 consists of 15 residues. Between the trimmed V and J ends, which lost 6 bases and 1 base, there was a span of 14 bases. The germline V gene has CDR1 MNHEY and CDR2 SVGAGI. The CDR3 sequence is CASRLKRAGTDTQYF. The CDR3 region has the DNA TGTGCCAGCAGGTTAAAGCGGGCCGGCACAGATACGCAGTATTTT.

V gene TRBV5-1 combines with J gene TRBJ2-5; 15 bases align to TRBD2. The germline V gene has CDR1 SGHRS and CDR2 YFSETQ. The CDR3 spans 19 residues. The V gene end was trimmed by 1 base and the J gene end by 4 bases; junction bases not matched to a gene: 11. The chain's CDR3 is CASSLMGLAGGGGGETQYF. The CDR3 region has the DNA TGCGCCAGCAGCTTGATGGGACTAGCGGGAGGCGGCGGAGGAGAGACCCAGTACTTC.